The rows below give T cell receptor beta chains drawn from one sample of a study of T cell responses to AZD1222 COVID-19 vaccine. Method: immunoSEQ multiplex PCR; TCRdb's copy keeps in-frame clones and lacks some. The sample has about 150,000 clones, about 93% seen once. Sequences were derived from peripheral blood, sampled on day 0 of MenACWY control vaccination. The source is an adult in good health. CDR3s include the opening cysteine and the closing phenylalanine or tryptophan.

v_gene	j_gene	CDR3aa
TRBV27	TRBJ1-1	CASSLGGHEAFF
TRBV7-9	TRBJ1-2	CASSSGTGGYTF
TRBV7-2	TRBJ2-1	CASSWGSSRSSYNEQFF
TRBV5-8	TRBJ1-2	CASSLALSSYGYTF
TRBV29-1	TRBJ1-4	CSVEEPSETNEKLFF
TRBV27	TRBJ1-3	CASSPFEGNTIYF
TRBV28	TRBJ2-7	CASCTPPGAYEQYF
TRBV3-1/TRBV3-2	TRBJ1-1	CASSPKQGGEAFF
TRBV5-5	TRBJ2-1	CASSLIGTSRNEQFF
TRBV5-1	TRBJ1-6	CASRTASNSPLHF
TRBV3-1/TRBV3-2	TRBJ1-5	CASSHGDGNQPQHF
TRBV4-1	TRBJ2-2	CASSQVSDTGELFF
TRBV5-1	TRBJ1-3	CASSERQGAGGNTIYF
TRBV28	TRBJ1-5	CASSLSLLGQPQHF
TRBV19	TRBJ2-1	CASSPRGYNEQFF
TRBV5-6	TRBJ1-2	CASSLVQGNYGYTF
TRBV10-1	TRBJ2-7	CASSDNSYEQYF